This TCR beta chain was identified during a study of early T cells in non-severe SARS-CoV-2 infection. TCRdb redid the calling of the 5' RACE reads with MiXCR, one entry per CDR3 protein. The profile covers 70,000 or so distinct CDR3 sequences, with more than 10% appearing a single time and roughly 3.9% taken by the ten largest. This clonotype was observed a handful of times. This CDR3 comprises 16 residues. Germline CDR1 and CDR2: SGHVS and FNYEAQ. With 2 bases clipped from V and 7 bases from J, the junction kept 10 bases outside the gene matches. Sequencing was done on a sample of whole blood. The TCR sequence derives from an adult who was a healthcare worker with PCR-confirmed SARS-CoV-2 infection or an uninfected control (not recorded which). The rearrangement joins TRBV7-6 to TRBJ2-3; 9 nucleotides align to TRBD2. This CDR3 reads CASSLSAGGPRNTQYF. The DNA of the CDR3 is TGTGCCAGCAGCTTATCGGCGGGAGGGCCGAGGAATACGCAGTATTTT.